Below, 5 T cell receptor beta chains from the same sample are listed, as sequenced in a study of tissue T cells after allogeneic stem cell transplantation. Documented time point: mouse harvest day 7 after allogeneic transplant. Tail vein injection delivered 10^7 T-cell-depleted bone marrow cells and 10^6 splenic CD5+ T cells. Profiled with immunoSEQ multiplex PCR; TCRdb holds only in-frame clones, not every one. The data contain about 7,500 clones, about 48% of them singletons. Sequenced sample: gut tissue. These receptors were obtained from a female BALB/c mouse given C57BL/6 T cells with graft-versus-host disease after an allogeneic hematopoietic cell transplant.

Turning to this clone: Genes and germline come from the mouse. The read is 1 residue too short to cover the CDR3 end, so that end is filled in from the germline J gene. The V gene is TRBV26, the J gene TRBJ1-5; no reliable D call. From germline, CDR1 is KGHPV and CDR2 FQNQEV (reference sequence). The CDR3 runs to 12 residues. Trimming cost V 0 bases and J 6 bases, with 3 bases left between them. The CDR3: CASSLSSQAPLF. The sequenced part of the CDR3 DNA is TGTGCCAGCAGTCTGTCAAGCCAGGCTCCGCTT.

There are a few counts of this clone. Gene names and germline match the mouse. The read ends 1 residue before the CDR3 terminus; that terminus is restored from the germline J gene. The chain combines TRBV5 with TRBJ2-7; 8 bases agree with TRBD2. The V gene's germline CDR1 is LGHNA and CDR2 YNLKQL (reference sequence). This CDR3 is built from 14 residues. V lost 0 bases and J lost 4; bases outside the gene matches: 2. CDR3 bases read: TGTGCCAGCAGCCAAGACTGGGGGGCGTATGAACAGTAC. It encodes CASSQDWGAYEQY. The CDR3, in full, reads CASSQDWGAYEQYF.

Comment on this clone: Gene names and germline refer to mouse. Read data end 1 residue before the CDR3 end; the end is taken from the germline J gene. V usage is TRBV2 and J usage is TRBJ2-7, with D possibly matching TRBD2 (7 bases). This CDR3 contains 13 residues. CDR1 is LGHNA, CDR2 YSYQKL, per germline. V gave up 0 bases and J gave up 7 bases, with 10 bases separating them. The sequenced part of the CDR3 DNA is TGTGCCAGCAGCCAAGAAGGGGGGGGAGAACAGTAC. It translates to CASSQEGGGEQY. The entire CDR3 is CASSQEGGGEQYF.

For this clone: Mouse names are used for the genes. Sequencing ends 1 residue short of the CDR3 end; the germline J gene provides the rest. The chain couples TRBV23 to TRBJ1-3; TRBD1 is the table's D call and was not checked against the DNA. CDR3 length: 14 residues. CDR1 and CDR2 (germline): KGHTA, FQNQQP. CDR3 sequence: CSSSQQGGGNTLYF. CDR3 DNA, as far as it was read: TGCTCCAGCAGTCAACAGGGTGGTGGAAATACGCTCTAT.

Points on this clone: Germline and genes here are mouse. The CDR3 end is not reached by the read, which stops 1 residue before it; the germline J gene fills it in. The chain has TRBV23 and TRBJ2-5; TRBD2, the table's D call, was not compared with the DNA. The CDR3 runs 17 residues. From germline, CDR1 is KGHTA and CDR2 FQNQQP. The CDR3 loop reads CSSSLGLGGVNQDTQYF. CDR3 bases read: TGCTCCAGCAGCCTCGGACTGGGGGGGGTTAACCAAGACACCCAGTAC.